A single sample is the source of the 13 T cell receptor beta chains below, sequenced in a study of blood T cell repertoires in COVID-19. Using immunoSEQ multiplex PCR, the repertoire was profiled, and TCRdb retains in-frame clones only, with some absent. The repertoire consists of approximately 85,000 clones, with around 81% occurring once and the leading ten covering about an eighth. Sample: peripheral blood. These receptors all stem from a woman in her 70s with active or convalescent COVID-19.

This chain uses TRBV5-1 with TRBJ1-2; 7 nucleotides agree with TRBD1. The CDR3 consists of 15 residues. Germline loops: CDR1 SGHRS, CDR2 YFSETQ. Germline trimming cut 4 bases from V and 4 bases from J; bases unmatched to any gene: 10. As DNA, the CDR3 is TGCGCCAGCAGCGTAACAGGGGCTTCGGTCTATGGCTACACCTTC. It encodes CASSVTGASVYGYTF.

The chain is built from TRBV21-1 and TRBJ2-3; the tabulated D call, TRBD1, remains unverified against the DNA. TRBV21-1 is annotated as a pseudogene. The CDR3 spans 16 residues. The CDR3 is CASSKVRGNCTDTQYF. DNA for the CDR3: TGTGCCAGCAGCAAAGTAAGGGGAAACTGCACAGATACGCAGTATTTT.

This clone was counted once. The chain recombines TRBV9 with TRBJ1-3; the D gene is possibly TRBD1 (6 bases). The CDR3 is made up of 15 amino acids. Germline V gene data show CDR1 as SGDLS and CDR2 as YYNGEE. Trimming removed 4 bases from V and 3 bases from J, with 14 bases in between. CDR3 DNA sequence: TGTGCCAGCAGCCCGGGGGGGGCAGGTGGAAACACCATATATTTT. It yields the protein CASSPGGAGGNTIYF.

The chain is built from TRBV5-4 and TRBJ2-1, with D unresolved. CDR3 length: 14 residues. Germline V gene data show CDR1 as SGHNT and CDR2 as YYREEE (reference sequence). V gave up 4 bases and J gave up 8 bases, with 16 bases separating them. This CDR3 is CASSLTTSFDEQFF. CDR3 coding DNA: TGTGCCAGCAGCCTTACCACGAGCTTCGATGAGCAGTTCTTC.

V usage is TRBV12-3 or TRBV12-4 and J usage is TRBJ1-1; D gene unclear. With 5 bases removed from V and 5 bases from J, the gap between germline ends came to 9 bases. The CDR3 runs 12 residues. The CDR3 region is CASSLRETEAFF. The CDR3 DNA reads as TGTGCCAGCAGTCTAAGGGAGACTGAAGCTTTCTTT.

The chain links TRBV13 to TRBJ1-6; D possibly corresponds to TRBD1 (5 bases). Trimming removed 4 bases at V and 4 bases at J, with 14 bases between. Germline V CDR1 and CDR2: PRHDT, FYEKMQ (reference sequence). The CDR3 loop spans 16 amino acids. CDR3 sequence: CASSSGTSYYNSPLHF. CDR3 DNA sequence: TGTGCCAGCAGCTCTGGGACTTCTTATTATAATTCACCCCTCCACTTT.

The chain links TRBV18 to TRBJ2-7; weak D call: TRBD2 (6 bases). CDR1 and CDR2 from the germline V gene are KGHSH and LQKENI. CDR3 length: 15 amino acids. The V end lost 0 bases, the J end lost 4 bases, and 13 bases lay between the germline ends. The CDR3 here is CASSPPSGELYEQYF. The CDR3 region has the DNA TGTGCCAGCTCACCACCTAGCGGCGAGCTTTACGAGCAGTACTTC.

This clone was observed a handful of times. The chain carries TRBV9 and TRBJ1-2; D gene uncertain. CDR1 SGDLS and CDR2 YYNGEE come from the germline V gene. The CDR3 has 12 amino acids. V lost 0 bases and J lost 5, with 5 bases in between. Written as DNA, the CDR3 is TGTGCCAGCAGCGTAGAGACATATGGCTACACCTTC. This sequence encodes CASSVETYGYTF. Using reference TRBV9 and TRBJ1-2 for the parts outside the CDR3, the full variable domain is DSGVTQTPKHLITATGQRVTLRCSPRSGDLSVYWYQQSLDQGLQFLIQYYNGEERAKGNILERFSAQQFPDLHSELNLSSLELGDSALYFCASSVETYGYTFGSGTRLTVV.

The chain employs TRBV5-3 and TRBJ2-7; 9 nucleotides align to TRBD1. TRBV5-3 qualifies as an ORF whose function is uncertain. This CDR3 has 16 residues. Losses at the gene ends were 5 bases for V and 0 bases for J; bases not matched to a gene: 9. The CDR3 DNA follows: TGTGCCAGAAGAAAATCCCGGGACAGGGACTCCTACGAGCAGTACTTC. It translates to CARRKSRDRDSYEQYF.

The chain uses TRBV7-2 and TRBJ2-2, with 8 bases that match TRBD1. The germline CDR1 and CDR2 sequences are SGHTA and FQGNSA. The J segment lost 11 bases and the V segment lost 3 bases, leaving 8 bases of the junction unmatched. The length of the CDR3 is 14 residues. The CDR3, as DNA: TGTGCCAGCAGCTTGGACAGGGTGGGGCTCGAGCTGTTTTTT. Amino acid sequence: CASSLDRVGLELFF.

This chain links TRBV6-5 with TRBJ1-1; no clear D gene. Germline V gene sequence: CDR1 MNHEY, CDR2 SVGAGI. V shed 8 bases and J shed 9 bases, with 13 bases lying between them. The CDR3 is 11 amino acids. The CDR3 region is CASSHRGQAFF. CDR3 nucleotides: TGTGCCAGCTCCCATCGAGGGCAAGCTTTCTTT.

This chain uses TRBV10-1 with TRBJ2-3; 10 positions agree with TRBD2. The germline CDR1 and CDR2 sequences are WNHNN and SYGVQD (reference sequence). The CDR3 has 15 residues. J gave up 6 bases and V 2 bases, and 5 bases lay outside the gene matches. CDR3 region: CASSETSGASDTQYF. CDR3 DNA: TGCGCCAGCAGTGAGACTAGCGGGGCATCGGATACGCAGTATTTT.

J is TRBJ1-2 and V is TRBV5-4; 7 nucleotides agree with TRBD1. J was trimmed by 7 bases and V by 4 bases; bases with no gene match: 7. This CDR3 has 13 residues. Germline V CDR1 and CDR2: SGHNT, YYREEE (reference sequence). CDR3 nucleotide sequence: TGTGCCAGCAGCCAAACAGGGGCCCTTGGCTACACCTTC. As protein: CASSQTGALGYTF. The complete variable domain, with remaining parts taken from reference TRBV5-4 and TRBJ1-2, reads ETGVTQSPTHLIKTRGQQVTLRCSSQSGHNTVSWYQQALGQGPQFIFQYYREEENGRGNFPPRFSGLQFPNYSSELNVNALELDDSALYLCASSQTGALGYTFGSGTRLTVV.